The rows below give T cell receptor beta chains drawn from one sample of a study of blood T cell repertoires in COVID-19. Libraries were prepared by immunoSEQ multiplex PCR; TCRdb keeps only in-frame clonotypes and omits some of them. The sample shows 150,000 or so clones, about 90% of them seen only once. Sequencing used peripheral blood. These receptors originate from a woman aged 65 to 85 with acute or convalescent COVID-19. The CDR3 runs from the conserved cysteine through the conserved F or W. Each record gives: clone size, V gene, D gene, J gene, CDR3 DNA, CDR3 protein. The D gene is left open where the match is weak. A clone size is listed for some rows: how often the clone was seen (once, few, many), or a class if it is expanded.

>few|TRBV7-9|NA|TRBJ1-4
TGTGCCAGCACAGGAGGGGAAACGAATGAAAAACTGTTTTTT
CASTGGETNEKLFF
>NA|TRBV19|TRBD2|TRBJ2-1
TGTGCCAGTAGTATTTGGCTAGCGGAAAACAGCGAGCAGTTCTTC
CASSIWLAENSEQFF
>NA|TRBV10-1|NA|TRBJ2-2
TGCGCCAGCAGGCAGGGCGACACCGGGGAGCTGTTTTTT
CASRQGDTGELFF
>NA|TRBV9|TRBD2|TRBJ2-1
TGTGCCAGCAGCGAGACTAGCGGGATCGGGGTACAGGAGCAGTTCTTC
CASSETSGIGVQEQFF
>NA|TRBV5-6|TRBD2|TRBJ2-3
TGTGCCAGCAGCCGGAGCGGGAGACCCACAGATACGCAGTATTTT
CASSRSGRPTDTQYF
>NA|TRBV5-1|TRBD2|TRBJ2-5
TGCGCCAGCAGAAATGGACTAGCGGGGGGCCAAGAGACCCAGTACTTC
CASRNGLAGGQETQYF
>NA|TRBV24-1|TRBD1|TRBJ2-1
TGTGCCACCAGTGAGTCACCGGGACAGGGGATCGACAATGAGCAGTTCTTC
CATSESPGQGIDNEQFF
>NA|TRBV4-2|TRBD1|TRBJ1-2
TGTGCCAGCAGCCAAGAACGGACAGGGAGGTATGGCTACACCTTC
CASSQERTGRYGYTF
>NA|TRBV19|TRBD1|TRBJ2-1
TGTGCCAGTAGTGAGGACAGGGGACTATACAATGAGCAGTTCTTC
CASSEDRGLYNEQFF
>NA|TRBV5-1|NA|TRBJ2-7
TGCGCCAGCAGCTTCGGACAAGCAATTAGTGGCGAGCAGTACTTC
CASSFGQAISGEQYF
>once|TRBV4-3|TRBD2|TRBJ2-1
TGCGCCAGCAGCCAAGATATCCTAGCGGCTTACAATGAGCAGTTCTTC
CASSQDILAAYNEQFF
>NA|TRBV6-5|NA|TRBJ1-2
TGTGCCAGCAGGAACCGGCGAGGGAACTATGGCTACACCTTC
CASRNRRGNYGYTF
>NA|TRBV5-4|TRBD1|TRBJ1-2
TGTGCCAGCAGCTTAGGGACAGGGGGCCTATATGGCTACACCTTC
CASSLGTGGLYGYTF
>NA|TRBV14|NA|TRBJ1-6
TGTGCCAGCAGCCTCTTCAGGGAATCCCTCCACTTT
CASSLFRESLHF
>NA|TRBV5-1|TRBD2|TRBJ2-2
TGCGCCAGCAGCTTCGCAACTAGCGGGAGCTTCGACACCGGGGAGCTGTTTTTT
CASSFATSGSFDTGELFF
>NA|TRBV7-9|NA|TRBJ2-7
TGTGCCAGCAGCTTAGACTTAAGCTACGAGCAGTACTTC
CASSLDLSYEQYF
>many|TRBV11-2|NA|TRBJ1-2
TGTGCCAGCAGCTTTACAGGGCCGGTTGTGGAAGGCTACACCTTC
CASSFTGPVVEGYTF
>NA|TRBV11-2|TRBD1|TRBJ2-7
TGTGCCAGCAGCACCCAACAGGGGGCCTACGAGCAGTACTTC
CASSTQQGAYEQYF
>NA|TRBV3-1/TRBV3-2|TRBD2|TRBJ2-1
TGTGCCAGCAGCGTGAGCGGGAGGAAGGACAATGAGCAGTTCTTC
CASSVSGRKDNEQFF
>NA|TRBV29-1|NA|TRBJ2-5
TGCAGCGTTGGCTTAGAGGAGACCCAGTACTTC
CSVGLEETQYF
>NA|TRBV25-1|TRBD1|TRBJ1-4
TGTGCCAGCAGTGGCCAAGGGGGCCCGGAAAAACTGTTTTTT
CASSGQGGPEKLFF
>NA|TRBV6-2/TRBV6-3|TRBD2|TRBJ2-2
TGTGCCAGCAGTTACAGAGGGACTAGCGGGGGGCAGCGGACCGGGGAGCTGTTTTTT
CASSYRGTSGGQRTGELFF
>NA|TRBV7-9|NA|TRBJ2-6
TGTGCCAGCACCTACTTCGGGGCTGGGGCCAACGTCCTGACTTTC
CASTYFGAGANVLTF
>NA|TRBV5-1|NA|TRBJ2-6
TGCGCCAGCAGCTTGGTACAGGCAAACGCTGGGGCCAACGTCCTGACTTTC
CASSLVQANAGANVLTF
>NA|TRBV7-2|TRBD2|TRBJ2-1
TGTGCCAGCAGCTTAGTAGCGGGGGGAAGCAATGAGCAGTTCTTC
CASSLVAGGSNEQFF
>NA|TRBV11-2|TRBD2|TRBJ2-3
TGTGCCAGCAGCCCTCAAATCGGACTAGCGGGGGGCACAGATACGCAGTATTTT
CASSPQIGLAGGTDTQYF
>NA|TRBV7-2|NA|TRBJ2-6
TGTGCCAGCAGCCATCCAGCTAGGCTGTCTGGGGCCAACGTCCTGACTTTC
CASSHPARLSGANVLTF
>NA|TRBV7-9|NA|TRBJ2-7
TGTGCCAGCAGCTTAAGTGGGAGTTCCTACGAGCAGTACTTC
CASSLSGSSYEQYF
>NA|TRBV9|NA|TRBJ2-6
TGTGCCAGCTCCAAAGAACAGACAACCCTTATCGGGGCCAACGTCCTGACTTTC
CASSKEQTTLIGANVLTF
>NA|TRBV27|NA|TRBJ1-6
TGTGCCAGCAGACCGGACATTCTAAATTCACCCCTCCACTTT
CASRPDILNSPLHF
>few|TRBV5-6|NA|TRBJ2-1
TGTGCCAGCAGCTTTCAGGGGAGCTCCTACAATGAGCAGTTCTTC
CASSFQGSSYNEQFF
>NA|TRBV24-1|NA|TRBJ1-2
TGTGCCACCAGTGACATCCATTATGGCTACACCTTC
CATSDIHYGYTF
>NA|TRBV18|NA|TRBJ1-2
TGTGCCAGCTCACCTAATCCGGGGAGGGGAAATTATGGCTACACCTTC
CASSPNPGRGNYGYTF
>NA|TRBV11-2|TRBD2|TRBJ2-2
TGTGCCAGCAGCTCCCGGACTAGCGGGGGGACCGGGGAGCTGTTTTTT
CASSSRTSGGTGELFF
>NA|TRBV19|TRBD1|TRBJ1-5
TGTGCCAGTAGCACGGACAGGGGAGATCAGCCCCAGCATTTT
CASSTDRGDQPQHF
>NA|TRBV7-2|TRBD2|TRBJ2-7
TGTGCCAGCAGCCCCCGGACTAGCGGGAGAGGCGAGCAGTACTTC
CASSPRTSGRGEQYF
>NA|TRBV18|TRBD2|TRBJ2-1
TGTGCCAGCTCATCAGCGGGAGCTACCTACAATGAGCAGTTCTTC
CASSSAGATYNEQFF
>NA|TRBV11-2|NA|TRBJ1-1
TGTGCCAGCAGCTCCCTCCCCCAACAGGGCACTGAAGCTTTCTTT
CASSSLPQQGTEAFF
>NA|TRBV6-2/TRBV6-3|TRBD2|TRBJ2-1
TGTGCCAGCAGTTCCGGGACTAGCGGGAGGGCCAATGAGCAGTTCTTC
CASSSGTSGRANEQFF
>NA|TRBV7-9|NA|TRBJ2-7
TGTGCCAGCAGCTCGAGTAACGAGCAGTACTTC
CASSSSNEQYF
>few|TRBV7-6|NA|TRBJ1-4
TGTGCCAGCAGTCAAACCAGGGGTCCTTATACTAATGAAAAACTGTTTTTT
CASSQTRGPYTNEKLFF
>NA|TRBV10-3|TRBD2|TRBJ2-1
TGTGCCATCAGTAATGCGGGGGGTGAGCAGTTCTTC
CAISNAGGEQFF